This passage covers 21 T cell receptor beta chains from one sample sequenced in a study of early T cells in non-severe SARS-CoV-2 infection. Using its own MiXCR run on the 5' RACE reads, TCRdb lists one record per CDR3 protein. The repertoire consists of roughly 56,000 distinct CDR3 sequences, with about 15% occurring once and the leading ten covering 4.1%. This specimen consisted of whole blood, obtained at baseline. The receptors shown here come from an adult who was a healthcare worker with PCR-confirmed SARS-CoV-2 infection or an uninfected control (not recorded which).

The J gene is TRBJ2-2, the V gene TRBV6-4; 7 positions match TRBD2. V was pared by 3 bases and J by 7 bases, with 5 bases of the junction left unmatched. This CDR3 comprises 14 residues. In germline, CDR1 is MRHNA, CDR2 SNTAGT. The CDR3 DNA sequence: TGTGCCAGCAGTGAGCGGGAGTCGGTCGGGGAGCTGTTTTTT. This gives the protein CASSERESVGELFF.

This chain uses TRBV7-6 with TRBJ1-1; 10 nucleotides line up with TRBD1. The V and J ends lost 5 bases and 5 bases, in that order; junction bases with no gene match: 2. Germline loops: CDR1 SGHVS, CDR2 FNYEAQ. The CDR3 totals 13 residues. CDR3 region: CASSMDRGTEAFF. The CDR3 DNA reads TGTGCCAGCAGCATGGACAGGGGGACTGAAGCTTTCTTT.

This clonotype is labeled large. The chain has TRBV5-5 and TRBJ1-5, with no clear D. The CDR3 sequence is 15 residues long. The V and J ends lost 0 bases and 0 bases respectively, with 7 bases between them. Germline V gives CDR1 SGHKS, CDR2 YYEKEE (reference sequence). The CDR3 DNA reads TGTGCCAGCAGCTTGGTTGGGAATAGCAATCAGCCCCAGCATTTT. Translating it yields CASSLVGNSNQPQHF.

This rearrangement joins TRBV7-9 to TRBJ2-3; tentatively, D is TRBD1 (6 bases). The CDR3 is 13 amino acids. Trimming cost V 6 bases and J 3 bases, with 10 bases left between them. Per the germline V gene, CDR1 is SEHNR and CDR2 is FQNEAQ (reference sequence). The CDR3 spells CASRLGGTDTQYF. DNA for the CDR3: TGTGCCAGCAGGCTAGGGGGAACAGATACGCAGTATTTT.

The J gene is TRBJ2-2, the V gene TRBV13; 7 bases fit TRBD1. The CDR3 sequence is 16 residues long. The ends lost 3 bases at V and 1 base at J; junction bases unmatched: 5. The germline V gene has CDR1 PRHDT and CDR2 FYEKMQ (reference sequence). The CDR3 nucleotides are TGTGCCAGCAGCTTTCGGGACAGCTTGAACACCGGGGAGCTGTTTTTT. Translated: CASSFRDSLNTGELFF.

V and J are TRBV3-1 and TRBJ2-1, with 7 nucleotides matching TRBD1. Trimming removed 6 bases from V and 6 bases from J; junction bases left unmatched: 14. The CDR3 loop spans 16 amino acids. Per germline, CDR1 LGHDT and CDR2 YNNKEL (reference sequence). CDR3 residues: CASRPPGTAGTNEQFF. The CDR3 DNA reads TGTGCCAGCAGACCGCCCGGGACAGCAGGCACCAATGAGCAGTTCTTC.

In its sample, this clonotype was seen a few times. The chain carries TRBV5-6 and TRBJ2-3, with D possibly TRBD2 on 6 matching bases. CDR1 is SGHDT, CDR2 YYEEEE, per germline. The length of the CDR3 is 16 residues. Trimming pared 2 bases from V and 2 bases from J, leaving 15 bases between. The CDR3 region has the DNA TGTGCCAGCAGCTTCCGAGCAGCGGGCGTCACAGATACGCAGTATTTT. Amino acid sequence: CASSFRAAGVTDTQYF. Full variable domain (missing parts from reference TRBV5-6 and TRBJ2-3): DAGVTQSPTHLIKTRGQQVTLRCSPKSGHDTVSWYQQALGQGPQFIFQYYEEEERQRGNFPDRFSGHQFPNYSSELNVNALLLGDSALYLCASSFRAAGVTDTQYFGPGTRLTVL.

The chain links TRBV3-1 to TRBJ2-1; 10 bases fit TRBD1. V lost 1 base, J lost 7 bases, and 7 bases stayed unmatched. Germline lookup yields CDR1 LGHDT and CDR2 YNNKEL (reference sequence). The CDR3 length is 16 residues. This CDR3 reads CASSQVTGGAVNEQFF. The CDR3, as DNA: TGTGCCAGCAGCCAAGTGACAGGGGGCGCTGTAAATGAGCAGTTCTTC.

This clonotype has a handful of counts. This chain joins TRBV5-1 and TRBJ2-2; no definite D call. The ends were cut back, 0 bases at V and 6 bases at J, with 21 bases in the middle. The CDR3 totals 18 residues. Germline V gene lookup returns CDR1 SGHRS and CDR2 YFSETQ. This CDR3 reads CASSLDGPSIPHAGELFF. DNA of the CDR3: TGCGCCAGCAGCTTGGATGGCCCCTCGATTCCTCACGCCGGGGAGCTGTTTTTT. The variable domain in full, with the rest retrieved from reference TRBV5-1 and TRBJ2-2, is KAGVTQTPRYLIKTRGQQVTLSCSPISGHRSVSWYQQTPGQGLQFLFEYFSETQRNKGNFPGRFSGRQFSNSRSEMNVSTLELGDSALYLCASSLDGPSIPHAGELFFGEGSRLTVL.

This chain connects TRBV27 to TRBJ1-1; D gene ambiguous. V lost 2 bases and J lost 3, with 7 bases in between. Germline CDR1 is MNHEY and CDR2 is SMNVEV (reference sequence). CDR3 length equals 13 residues. CDR3 region: CASSLREDTEAFF. The CDR3 DNA reads TGTGCCAGCAGTTTAAGGGAGGACACTGAAGCTTTCTTT.

This sequence joins TRBV20-1 and TRBJ2-3, with D maybe TRBD1 (5 bases). The CDR3 is made up of 12 amino acids. The germline gives CDR1 DFQATT, CDR2 SNEGSKA (reference sequence). Trimming left V 5 bases short and J 8 bases short, with 14 bases between. Here the CDR3 reads CSALRGQGTQYF. The CDR3 bases are TGCAGTGCTCTAAGGGGCCAGGGTACGCAGTATTTT.

This clonotype was found many times. The chain recombines TRBV7-8 with TRBJ2-5, with no clear D. CDR1 and CDR2 (germline): SGHVS, FQNEAQ. Deletions cut 1 base from V and 4 bases from J, with 13 bases between. The CDR3 loop spans 15 amino acids. This chain's CDR3 is CASSLVAPPSETQYF. CDR3 DNA sequence: TGTGCCAGCAGCTTAGTTGCCCCCCCCTCAGAGACCCAGTACTTC.

This clonotype was counted only a few times. This chain connects TRBV28 to TRBJ2-1; D is possibly TRBD1 (6 bases). With 11 bases removed from V and 5 bases from J, the gap between germline ends came to 19 bases. The CDR3 loop spans 14 amino acids. Germline CDR1 reads MDHEN; CDR2 reads SYDVKM. CDR3 coding DNA: TGTGCCTCGTTGGGGGCAGACCCTAACAATGAGCAGTTCTTC. This translates into CASLGADPNNEQFF.

This chain connects TRBV27 to TRBJ2-7, with 8 bases identical to TRBD1. Germline CDR1 and CDR2: MNHEY and SMNVEV (reference sequence). V lost 5 bases to trimming and J lost 3 bases; unmatched junction nucleotides: 6. CDR3 length equals 14 residues. The CDR3 sequence: CASSLTTGDYEQYF. CDR3 coding DNA: TGTGCCAGCAGTCTGACGACAGGGGACTACGAGCAGTACTTC.

This clonotype has only a few counts. The rearrangement uses TRBV19 and TRBJ2-3; D unresolved. The germline V gene has CDR1 LNHDA and CDR2 SQIVND (reference sequence). The V and J ends lost 3 bases and 5 bases respectively, with 15 bases between them. This CDR3 has 15 residues. CDR3 DNA: TGTGCCAGTAGTATCAATGATTTTCCATTAGATACGCAGTATTTT. Translated, it gives CASSINDFPLDTQYF.

This clonotype was counted only a few times. The J gene is TRBJ1-4, the V gene TRBV28; 7 bases agree with TRBD1. CDR1 is MDHEN, CDR2 SYDVKM, per germline. The V gene end was trimmed by 7 bases and the J gene end by 2 bases; junction bases not matched to a gene: 4. The CDR3 extends over 14 amino acids. The CDR3 loop is CASKPGQTNEKLFF. CDR3 coding DNA: TGTGCCAGCAAACCGGGACAGACTAATGAAAAACTGTTTTTT.

This chain uses TRBV2 with TRBJ2-5, with D uncertain. CDR1 SNHLY and CDR2 FYNNEI come from the germline V gene. The length of the CDR3 is 13 residues. Trimming took off 8 bases at V and 2 bases at J, with 12 bases between the two ends. CDR3 in amino acids: CASDAQRQETQYF. The CDR3, as DNA: TGTGCCAGCGATGCCCAGAGGCAAGAGACCCAGTACTTC.

This clonotype turned up a few times. The rearrangement links TRBV20-1 to TRBJ2-7; perhaps TRBD2 as D (6 bases). Germline CDR1 and CDR2: DFQATT and SNEGSKA (reference sequence). The V end was cut by 4 bases, the J end by 0 bases, with 16 bases between. This CDR3 is 15 amino acids long. The CDR3 DNA follows: TGCAGTGCTATTGGGGGGTCCCTCAACTCCTACGAGCAGTACTTC. It specifies CSAIGGSLNSYEQYF.

This chain uses TRBV12-3 or TRBV12-4 with TRBJ2-3; perhaps TRBD2 as D (6 bases). The CDR3 runs 16 residues. V dropped 2 bases and J dropped 2 bases, with 14 bases sitting between them. CDR3 loop: CASSLFTAGPTDTQYF. CDR3 coding DNA: TGTGCCAGCAGTTTATTCACTGCGGGGCCCACAGATACGCAGTATTTT.

V and J are TRBV5-1 and TRBJ1-3; D is unresolved. CDR1 is SGHRS, CDR2 YFSETQ, per germline. The CDR3 contains 16 residues. Trimming pared 4 bases from V and 0 bases from J, leaving 14 bases between. The CDR3 coding sequence is TGCGCCAGCAGCCCCGACCAGGCTTACTCTGGAAACACCATATATTTT. Amino acid sequence: CASSPDQAYSGNTIYF.

The gene calls are TRBV11-2 and TRBJ2-3; 10 bases are shared with TRBD1. The CDR3 has 16 residues. Germline CDR1 is SGHAT and CDR2 is FQNNGV. The V segment lost 3 bases and the J segment 1 base; nucleotides outside the gene matches: 4. CDR3 DNA sequence: TGTGCCAGCAGCTTTACCGGGACAGGGGGCACAGATACGCAGTATTTT. Translated: CASSFTGTGGTDTQYF.